The 25 T cell receptor beta chains presented below share a single source sample, sequenced in a study of blood T cell repertoires in COVID-19. TCRdb keeps only in-frame clones here, not all; method: immunoSEQ multiplex PCR. The table lists 200,000 to 300,000 clones, about nine tenths of them singletons. The sample consisted of peripheral blood. These receptors all stem from a person aged 18-29 years with COVID-19, enrolled during active disease.

V usage is TRBV30 and J usage is TRBJ2-1; no reliable D call. This CDR3 has 15 residues. Trimming shortened V by 0 bases and J by 5 bases, and 14 bases separated the two germline ends. Germline V gene data show CDR1 as GTSNPN and CDR2 as SVGIG (reference sequence). The CDR3 DNA is TGTGCCTGGAGTGTACTTGGCTCTACTAACAATGAGCAGTTCTTC. The encoded protein is CAWSVLGSTNNEQFF. The full variable domain, rest sourced from reference TRBV30 and TRBJ2-1, is SQTIHQWPATLVQPVGSPLSLECTVEGTSNPNLYWYRQAAGRGLQLLFYSVGIGQISSEVPQNLSASRPQDRQFILSSKKLLLSDSGFYLCAWSVLGSTNNEQFFGPGTRLTVL.

The chain combines TRBV5-4 with TRBJ1-1; weak D call: TRBD1 (6 bases). The V gene lost 3 bases and the J gene lost 1 base, with 10 bases spanning the gap. CDR3 length equals 14 residues. Germline CDR1 is SGHNT and CDR2 is YYREEE (reference sequence). CDR3 bases: TGTGCCAGCAGCTGGAGGACAGAGAACACTGAAGCTTTCTTT. This encodes CASSWRTENTEAFF.

The genes are TRBV4-1 and TRBJ2-7; TRBD2 matches 7 bases. The CDR3 sequence is 15 residues long. Germline trimming cut 2 bases from V and 5 bases from J; bases unmatched to any gene: 9. Germline values: CDR1 MGHRA, CDR2 YSYEKL. Written as DNA, the CDR3 is TGCGCCAGCAGCCAATGGACTAGTAGTATCGACGAGCAGTACTTC. This encodes CASSQWTSSIDEQYF.

The chain couples TRBV6-6 to TRBJ2-5; TRBD1 aligns across 8 bases. In germline, CDR1 is MNHNY, CDR2 SVGAGI (reference sequence). The CDR3 is 17 amino acids. Trimming took 5 bases from V and 3 from J; bases not matched to a gene: 14. CDR3 bases: TGTGCCAGCAGTCTTCAGGGGGCAAGGGGCGTAAAAGAGACCCAGTACTTC. Residues: CASSLQGARGVKETQYF.

This chain connects TRBV21-1 to TRBJ1-2; the tabulated D call, TRBD1, remains unverified against the DNA. TRBV21-1 is noted as a pseudogene. The CDR3 extends over 15 amino acids. The chain's CDR3 is CASSKDTGIPGGYTF. DNA for the CDR3: TGTGCCAGCAGCAAAGACACAGGGATCCCCGGTGGCTACACCTTC.

The J gene is TRBJ1-2, the V gene TRBV3-1 (or the pseudogene TRBV3-2); weak D call: TRBD1 (5 bases). The CDR3 sequence is 15 residues long. Trimming removed 0 bases at V and 7 bases at J, with 15 bases between. Germline CDR1 is LGHDT and CDR2 is YNNKEL (reference sequence). This CDR3 reads CASSQDGRRGAGYTF. In nucleotides, the CDR3 is TGTGCCAGCAGCCAAGATGGTCGACGCGGGGCTGGCTACACCTTC.

The chain joins TRBV5-1 to TRBJ2-1; 10 nucleotides match TRBD2. This CDR3 spans 17 amino acids. V shed 3 bases and J 8 bases; nucleotides not matched to a gene: 14. CDR1 SGHRS and CDR2 YFSETQ come from the germline V gene. The CDR3 is CASSSTSLAGVSDEQFF. As DNA, the CDR3 is TGCGCCAGCAGCTCGACTAGTCTAGCGGGAGTTAGCGATGAGCAGTTCTTC.

The rearrangement joins TRBV18 to TRBJ2-3; the match to TRBD2 covers 8 bases. In germline, CDR1 is KGHSH, CDR2 LQKENI. CDR3 length: 16 residues. V dropped 1 base and J dropped 3; count of bases not matched to a gene: 6. The CDR3 nucleotides read TGTGCCAGCTCACCACTAAGCGGGAGTAGGACAGATACGCAGTATTTT. This codes for CASSPLSGSRTDTQYF.

This clone was found a few times. The chain recombines TRBV6-5 with TRBJ2-3, with D possibly matching TRBD2 (5 bases). CDR3 length equals 16 residues. Looked up from germline, CDR1 is MNHEY and CDR2 is SVGAGI. V lost 0 bases, J lost 6 bases, and 16 bases lay in between. The CDR3 loop reads CASSYSEALARDTQYF. The DNA for the CDR3 is TGTGCCAGCAGTTACTCGGAGGCTTTAGCGAGGGATACGCAGTATTTT.

This chain links TRBV5-1 with TRBJ2-1, with TRBD2 matching over 8 bases. After removal of 2 bases from V and 7 bases from J, the junction contained 8 bases not matched to a gene. Germline CDR1 and CDR2: SGHRS and YFSETQ. The CDR3 covers 15 residues. The CDR3: CASSFLAGSGNEQFF. In DNA form, the CDR3 reads TGCGCCAGCAGCTTTTTAGCGGGAAGCGGGAATGAGCAGTTCTTC.

The gene calls are TRBV3-1 (or the pseudogene TRBV3-2) and TRBJ2-7; the match to TRBD1 covers 9 bases. V was clipped by 4 bases and J by 3 bases; unmatched bases: 4. The CDR3 sequence is 14 residues long. The germline CDR1 and CDR2 sequences are LGHDT and YNNKEL (reference sequence). The CDR3: CASSPGQGDYEQYF. The CDR3 DNA is TGTGCCAGCAGCCCGGGACAGGGAGACTACGAGCAGTACTTC.

V and J are TRBV20-1 and TRBJ2-7; tentative D call: TRBD2 (6 bases). Germline V CDR1 and CDR2: DFQATT, SNEGSKA (reference sequence). The V end was cut by 6 bases, the J end by 3 bases, with 9 bases between. There are 11 residues in the CDR3. The CDR3 loop is CSARDLYEQYF. DNA of the CDR3: TGCAGTGCGCGGGACCTCTACGAGCAGTACTTC.

This chain connects TRBV6-6 to TRBJ2-5, with 7 bases lining up with TRBD2. Looked up from germline, CDR1 is MNHNY and CDR2 is SVGAGI (reference sequence). This CDR3 is built from 16 residues. Trimming cost V 6 bases and J 3 bases; bases outside gene matches: 13. CDR3: CASSRPHSGGKETQYF. The DNA of the CDR3 is TGTGCCAGCAGCCGACCCCACTCGGGAGGAAAAGAGACCCAGTACTTC.

The chain joins TRBV27 to TRBJ1-2; the D gene is possibly TRBD1 (5 bases). CDR3 length: 14 amino acids. The germline CDR1 and CDR2 sequences are MNHEY and SMNVEV (reference sequence). V lost 6 bases, J lost 4 bases, and 15 bases lay in between. The CDR3 nucleotides read TGTGCCAGCAGACCTCCCGGGGGACTCTATGGCTACACCTTC. It encodes CASRPPGGLYGYTF.

The chain joins TRBV28 to TRBJ2-3, with D maybe TRBD2 (5 bases). Germline V gene sequence: CDR1 MDHEN, CDR2 SYDVKM. V was cut by 4 bases and J by 1 base, with 9 bases left in between. This CDR3 spans 14 amino acids. The CDR3: CASSSPGGTDTQYF. Here the CDR3 DNA reads TGTGCCAGCAGTTCCCCCGGGGGCACAGATACGCAGTATTTT.

The CDR3 reads CASSSKREGRYNEQFF. In DNA form, the CDR3 reads TGTGCCAGCAGTTCTAAGCGGGAGGGACGCTACAATGAGCAGTTCTTC. V is TRBV28 and J is TRBJ2-1; 10 bases align to TRBD2. The V gene end was trimmed by 4 bases and the J gene end by 3 bases; junction bases not matched to a gene: 6. The CDR3 has 16 amino acids. The V gene's germline CDR1 is MDHEN and CDR2 SYDVKM.

A word on this clone: At one end the junction does not follow the germline gene, possibly because of a read error. J is TRBJ2-5 and V is TRBV7-7; D uncertain. Per germline, CDR1 SSHAT and CDR2 FNYEAQ (reference sequence). The CDR3 contains 13 residues. The DNA for the CDR3 is TGTGCTAGCAGCTTGTCAGTAAAAGAGACCCAGTACTTC. Its protein is CASSLSVKETQYF.

The gene calls are TRBV2 and TRBJ2-3, with D possibly TRBD1 on 5 matching bases. Germline V gives CDR1 SNHLY, CDR2 FYNNEI. The length of the CDR3 is 12 residues. Trimming removed 7 bases at V and 11 bases at J, with 16 bases between. CDR3 nucleotide sequence: TGTGCCAGCAAGCAGGGATACCCCGGGCAGTATTTT. This codes for CASKQGYPGQYF.

This clone has just one count. Other DNA variants within this sample encode the same CDR3. The CDR3 DNA reads as TGTGCCAGCAGCCCTTCCTACGAGCAGTACTTC. Amino acid sequence: CASSPSYEQYF. V gene TRBV11-2 combines with J gene TRBJ2-7, with D hard to call. Trimming removed 5 bases from V and 1 base from J, with 3 bases in between. Germline V CDR1 and CDR2: SGHAT, FQNNGV. This CDR3 spans 11 amino acids.

V usage is TRBV5-1 and J usage is TRBJ2-3; TRBD1 matches at 9 bases. Germline-derived CDR1 and CDR2 are SGHRS and YFSETQ. After removal of 2 bases from V and 5 bases from J, the junction contained 3 bases not matched to a gene. This CDR3 has 14 amino acids. DNA of the CDR3: TGCGCCAGCAGCTTCACAGGGGGCAAAGATACGCAGTATTTT. Encoded protein: CASSFTGGKDTQYF.

The chain joins TRBV18 to TRBJ2-1; 8 bases line up with TRBD1. Germline CDR1 and CDR2: KGHSH and LQKENI. V shed 3 bases and J 9 bases; nucleotides not matched to a gene: 7. The CDR3 covers 14 residues. The CDR3 DNA follows: TGTGCCAGCTCACCTTCGGACAGGGTGGGTGAGCAGTTCTTC. It yields the protein CASSPSDRVGEQFF.

The chain uses TRBV29-1 and TRBJ2-1, with 8 bases that match TRBD1. The CDR3 runs 18 residues. Unmatched junction bases numbered 17, after V lost 7 bases and J lost 0 bases. The germline CDR1 and CDR2 sequences are SQVTM and ANQGSEA. CDR3 region: CSALTGTGSISSYNEQFF. The CDR3 nucleotides are TGCAGCGCTCTAACCGGGACAGGTTCTATCTCCTCCTACAATGAGCAGTTCTTC.

V gene TRBV18 combines with J gene TRBJ2-7; D perhaps matches TRBD1 (6 bases). V gave up 1 base and J gave up 5 bases, with 12 bases separating them. The CDR3 is 14 amino acids. Germline-derived CDR1 and CDR2 are KGHSH and LQKENI. The CDR3 nucleotides are TGTGCCAGCTCACCACGGGCAGGGGTGGACGAGCAGTACTTC. This translates into CASSPRAGVDEQYF. The whole variable domain, filled in from reference TRBV18 and TRBJ2-7, reads NAGVMQNPRHLVRRRGQEARLRCSPMKGHSHVYWYRQLPEEGLKFMVYLQKENIIDESGMPKERFSAEFPKEGPSILRIQQVVRGDSAAYFCASSPRAGVDEQYFGPGTRLTVT.

This sequence joins TRBV4-1 and TRBJ1-1; 7 bases are shared with TRBD1. With V trimmed by 2 bases and J by 1 base, 1 base remained unmatched. The germline V gene encodes CDR1 MGHRA and CDR2 YSYEKL. The CDR3 totals 14 residues. CDR3 sequence (DNA): TGCGCCAGCAGCCAAACAGGGGCGAACACTGAAGCTTTCTTT. This codes for CASSQTGANTEAFF.

This clone was seen only a few times. The chain joins TRBV7-9 to TRBJ2-7; the D is unclear. The length of the CDR3 is 12 residues. Germline V lookup: CDR1 SEHNR, CDR2 FQNEAQ (reference sequence). Trimming shortened V by 4 bases and J by 0 bases, and 4 bases separated the two germline ends. As DNA, the CDR3 is TGTGCCAGCAGCTCCAGCTCCTACGAGCAGTACTTC. Its translation is CASSSSSYEQYF. Complete variable domain (other parts from reference TRBV7-9 and TRBJ2-7): DTGVSQNPRHKITKRGQNVTFRCDPISEHNRLYWYRQTLGQGPEFLTYFQNEAQLEKSRLLSDRFSAERPKGSFSTLEIQRTEQGDSAMYLCASSSSSYEQYFGPGTRLTVT.